The present TCR beta chain was sequenced within a study of blood T cells in healthy people across ages. On the study more broadly: Template switching retrieved approximately one barcoded beta molecule for each two T cells. Findings and limits, study-wide: Per million T cells, TCR beta diversity dropped roughly linearly as age increased.

This CDR3 has 16 residues. Per the germline V gene, CDR1 is DFQATT and CDR2 is SNEGSKA (reference sequence). With V trimmed by 1 base and J by 2 bases, 7 bases remained unmatched. Concerning this clonotype: The antigen is undetermined.

Caucasian individuals from Russia who were healthy and aged 6 to 90 acted as donors. It was with a sample-barcoded 5' primer and a J-beta primer mix that a second PCR of roughly 7 to 12 cycles was run. TCRdb reprocessed the 5' RACE reads via MiXCR and lists one record per CDR3 protein. The sample has roughly 680,000 distinct CDR3 sequences, 45% to 50% seen once. The sample comprised blood. The chain couples TRBV20-1 to TRBJ2-3, with 9 bases identical to TRBD2. The TCR originated in a woman aged 55 to 70 in good health. This chain's CDR3 is CSARVGLAGYTDTQYF. The CDR3 bases are TGCAGTGCTAGAGTCGGGCTAGCGGGGTACACAGATACGCAGTATTTT.